The 23 T cell receptor beta chains in this list originate from one sample, sequenced in a study of T-cell memory formation after mild COVID-19. TCRdb itself ran the 5' RACE reads through MiXCR, one entry per CDR3 protein. The table has more than 300,000 distinct CDR3 sequences, 20% to 25% seen once; the top ten hold roughly 23%. Sequenced sample: PBMCs or a T cell subset sorted from them (not recorded which). Receptor source: a man younger than 35 who had mild COVID-19 (a few samples of this study predate the infection). Cell type and time point are not known.

This chain joins TRBV7-8 and TRBJ1-6; TRBD1 agrees at 8 bases. Germline V gene lookup returns CDR1 SGHVS and CDR2 FQNEAQ. This CDR3 is built from 16 residues. Trimming removed 3 bases from V and 9 bases from J; junction bases left unmatched: 10. The CDR3: CASSFTAGQAGSPLHF. The CDR3 nucleotides read TGTGCCAGCAGCTTCACCGCGGGACAGGCGGGTTCACCCCTCCACTTT.

This clonotype was seen a handful of times. The CDR3 DNA follows: TGTGCCAGCAGCCACCGGGACAGGGGTCATACGCAGTATTTT. Its protein is CASSHRDRGHTQYF. The gene calls are TRBV7-8 and TRBJ2-3, with 10 bases lining up with TRBD1. The CDR3 covers 14 residues. Germline CDR1 SGHVS, CDR2 FQNEAQ. V was clipped by 5 bases and J by 7 bases; unmatched bases: 6.

Only a few counts were recorded for this clonotype. The rearrangement joins TRBV10-3 to TRBJ2-2; the match to TRBD1 covers 8 bases. The ends lost 6 bases at V and 0 bases at J; junction bases unmatched: 6. The germline CDR1 and CDR2 sequences are ENHRY and SYGVKD. The CDR3 consists of 16 residues. The CDR3 DNA is TGTGCCATCAGCTATAGACAGGGGTCGAACACCGGGGAGCTGTTTTTT. Translating it yields CAISYRQGSNTGELFF.

The chain recombines TRBV4-1 with TRBJ2-3; D may correspond to TRBD1 or TRBD2 (6 bases each). The CDR3 loop spans 14 amino acids. Germline V gene data show CDR1 as MGHRA and CDR2 as YSYEKL. V was shortened by 7 bases and J by 1 base, with 12 bases between the two germline ends. The CDR3: CASTWGAGTDTQYF. In DNA form, the CDR3 reads TGCGCCAGCACGTGGGGGGCCGGCACAGATACGCAGTATTTT.

This clonotype came up many times. This chain uses TRBV6-2 or TRBV6-3 with TRBJ2-6; tentatively, D is TRBD1 (5 bases). With 8 bases removed from V and 0 bases from J, the gap between germline ends came to 8 bases. Germline V gene data show CDR1 as MNHEY and CDR2 as SVGEGT. The CDR3 covers 14 residues. The CDR3 bases are TGTGCCAGCTTCCAGGGCTCTGGGGCCAACGTCCTGACTTTC. Protein product: CASFQGSGANVLTF.

The V gene is TRBV6-6, the J gene TRBJ1-5; TRBD1 matches 8 bases. Trimming at V came to 0 bases and at J to 1 base, leaving 5 bases not matched to a gene. CDR3 length: 17 amino acids. Germline V lookup: CDR1 MNHNY, CDR2 SVGAGI (reference sequence). Here the CDR3 DNA reads TGTGCCAGCAGTTACTCGATCCAGGGGGCCAGCAATCAGCCCCAGCATTTT. This codes for CASSYSIQGASNQPQHF.

This clonotype was counted between two and nine times. The rearrangement uses TRBV6-6 and TRBJ2-7; TRBD2 might be the D (5 bases). CDR1 and CDR2 from the germline V gene are MNHNY and SVGAGI (reference sequence). The CDR3 extends over 13 amino acids. V lost 5 bases and J 12 bases, leaving 20 bases between the germline ends. The CDR3 nucleotides read TGTGCCAGCAGTCGGGAAGGACGGGTGGAGTGGTACGTC. Protein: CASSREGRVEWYV.

The chain recombines TRBV7-6 with TRBJ2-5; the match to TRBD1 covers 9 bases. The trim removed 2 bases at V and 4 bases at J, leaving 8 bases unmatched. CDR3 length equals 16 residues. Germline lookup yields CDR1 SGHVS and CDR2 FNYEAQ. Here the CDR3 DNA reads TGTGCCAGCAGCTTAAGGAGCGACAGGGGGGTAGAGACCCAGTACTTC. Its translation: CASSLRSDRGVETQYF.

This clonotype was seen more than once but under ten times. The rearrangement joins TRBV20-1 to TRBJ2-7; D gene uncertain. The V gene's germline CDR1 is DFQATT and CDR2 SNEGSKA (reference sequence). V lost 3 bases and J lost 9, with 18 bases in between. CDR3 length equals 13 residues. For the CDR3, the DNA is TGCAGTGCTAGCGGTTTCCCTTCCTTAGGGCAGTACTTC. Its translation is CSASGFPSLGQYF.

This clonotype was detected many times. The V and J genes are TRBV7-8 and TRBJ1-5, with D tentatively TRBD1 (6 bases). V lost 5 bases and J 0 bases, leaving 17 bases between the germline ends. This CDR3 has 17 amino acids. Germline CDR1 SGHVS, CDR2 FQNEAQ. This chain's CDR3 is CASSAQGRGGSNQPQHF. DNA for the CDR3: TGTGCCAGCAGCGCCCAAGGGCGAGGGGGTAGCAATCAGCCCCAGCATTTT.

This clonotype has only a few counts. This chain uses TRBV6-5 with TRBJ2-7; D may match TRBD1 or TRBD2 (6 bases each). The germline V gene encodes CDR1 MNHEY and CDR2 SVGAGI. V was clipped by 4 bases and J by 2 bases, with 24 bases between them. There are 18 residues in the CDR3. The CDR3 region is CASSLQGWLARSPYEQYF. The CDR3 DNA reads as TGTGCCAGCAGTTTACAGGGTTGGCTAGCGAGGTCTCCCTACGAGCAGTACTTC.

This clonotype was counted a few times. The rearrangement uses TRBV6-5 and TRBJ1-1, with 8 bases identical to TRBD1. This CDR3 is built from 14 residues. The ends lost 5 bases at V and 3 bases at J; junction bases unmatched: 5. The germline gives CDR1 MNHEY, CDR2 SVGAGI. The CDR3 here is CASSRDRIDTEAFF. The CDR3 DNA sequence: TGTGCCAGCAGTCGGGACAGGATAGACACTGAAGCTTTCTTT.

This clonotype was counted a few times. This sequence joins TRBV7-8 and TRBJ2-3; D remains unclear. From germline, CDR1 is SGHVS and CDR2 FQNEAQ. The V and J ends lost 7 bases and 2 bases respectively, with 10 bases between them. The CDR3 sequence is 13 residues long. The CDR3 DNA reads TGTGCCAGCATCCAGGCCAACACAGATACGCAGTATTTT. It codes for CASIQANTDTQYF.

V gene TRBV14 combines with J gene TRBJ2-1; unclear D gene. Germline V gene data show CDR1 as SGHDN and CDR2 as FVKESK. The CDR3 is 15 amino acids. Trimming removed 3 bases from V and 2 bases from J, with 11 bases in between. The chain's CDR3 is CASSQDTRAYNEQFF. In nucleotides, the CDR3 is TGTGCCAGCAGCCAGGATACAAGAGCCTACAATGAGCAGTTCTTC.

V is TRBV15 and J is TRBJ1-1, with D hard to call. The CDR3 covers 17 residues. CDR1 LNHNV and CDR2 YYDKDF come from the germline V gene (reference sequence). Trimming stripped 3 bases from V and 5 bases from J, with 22 bases between. CDR3 in amino acids: CATSSPEIRGGRTEAFF. The CDR3 coding sequence is TGTGCCACCAGCAGCCCCGAGATTCGGGGTGGGAGAACTGAAGCTTTCTTT.

This clonotype was found many times. V is TRBV7-9 and J is TRBJ1-1; D possibly corresponds to TRBD1 (5 bases). Germline V gives CDR1 SEHNR, CDR2 FQNEAQ (reference sequence). The germline V and J ends were trimmed by 4 bases and 0 bases, with 12 bases remaining between them. CDR3 length: 15 residues. CDR3 nucleotides: TGTGCCAGCAGCTGGGGTTGGGGCATGAACACTGAAGCTTTCTTT. Amino acid sequence: CASSWGWGMNTEAFF.

The J gene is TRBJ1-1, the V gene TRBV7-9; no definite D call. The V and J ends lost 5 bases and 7 bases respectively, with 8 bases between them. The V gene's germline CDR1 is SEHNR and CDR2 FQNEAQ (reference sequence). The CDR3 extends over 11 amino acids. CDR3 DNA: TGTGCCAGCAGCGCCCAGGATGAAGCTTTCTTT. This encodes CASSAQDEAFF.

V is TRBV5-1 and J is TRBJ2-7; D unclear. CDR3 length equals 16 residues. CDR1 and CDR2 from the germline V gene are SGHRS and YFSETQ. Trimming removed 0 bases at V and 1 base at J, with 14 bases between. The CDR3 DNA is TGCGCCAGCAGCTTGGCGGTGGCAGTCCGTTCCTACGAGCAGTACTTC. The encoded protein is CASSLAVAVRSYEQYF. Filled out from reference TRBV5-1 and TRBJ2-7, the complete variable domain reads KAGVTQTPRYLIKTRGQQVTLSCSPISGHRSVSWYQQTPGQGLQFLFEYFSETQRNKGNFPGRFSGRQFSNSRSEMNVSTLELGDSALYLCASSLAVAVRSYEQYFGPGTRLTVT.

A few counts support this clonotype. V is TRBV11-2 and J is TRBJ1-2; a possible D gene is TRBD1 (5 bases). CDR1 SGHAT and CDR2 FQNNGV come from the germline V gene. The CDR3 totals 15 residues. Trimming shortened V by 1 base and J by 2 bases, and 11 bases separated the two germline ends. The CDR3 DNA reads TGTGCCAGCAGCTTAGTTTGGGGGGAGAACTATGGCTACACCTTC. This encodes CASSLVWGENYGYTF.

The chain combines TRBV6-5 with TRBJ2-7; TRBD1 is a possible D gene (6 bases). The CDR3 contains 17 residues. Germline lookup yields CDR1 MNHEY and CDR2 SVGAGI. V lost 0 bases and J lost 1, with 16 bases in between. In DNA form, the CDR3 reads TGTGCCAGCAGTTACTCGATCCCGGACAGCTCTTCCTACGAGCAGTACTTC. Its translation is CASSYSIPDSSSYEQYF.

The V and J genes are TRBV5-1 and TRBJ1-2, with a possible D match to TRBD1 (5 bases). CDR1 SGHRS and CDR2 YFSETQ come from the germline V gene. V lost 4 bases to trimming and J lost 10 bases, with 14 bases between them. The CDR3 extends over 12 amino acids. Here the CDR3 reads CASSPGTGAYTF. CDR3 bases: TGCGCCAGCAGCCCGGGGACGGGCGCCTACACCTTC.

V usage is TRBV12-3 or TRBV12-4 and J usage is TRBJ1-2; no clear D gene. The V gene lost 6 bases and the J gene lost 4 bases, with 18 bases spanning the gap. The CDR3 covers 15 residues. For the CDR3, the DNA is TGTGCCAGCAGGTTGGGTCCAGGTTATGGCTATGGCTACACCTTC. Residues: CASRLGPGYGYGYTF.

This clonotype was observed a few times. CDR3 nucleotide sequence: TGCGCCAGCAGCTTCTTACTAGCGACAGTAGGAGAGACCCAGTACTTC. Protein product: CASSFLLATVGETQYF. The chain has TRBV5-1 and TRBJ2-5; 7 positions match TRBD2. With 2 bases clipped from V and 4 bases from J, the junction kept 11 bases outside the gene matches. The V gene's germline CDR1 is SGHRS and CDR2 YFSETQ. The CDR3 totals 16 residues. The full variable domain, with the rest looked up from reference TRBV5-1 and TRBJ2-5, is KAGVTQTPRYLIKTRGQQVTLSCSPISGHRSVSWYQQTPGQGLQFLFEYFSETQRNKGNFPGRFSGRQFSNSRSEMNVSTLELGDSALYLCASSFLLATVGETQYFGPGTRLLVL.